Listed here is a single TCR beta chain. The source of the sample is a study of CD8+ T cells in alopecia areata. Extraction of RNA preceded its reverse transcription into cDNA, which served as the sequencing template. Clones were read by immunoSEQ multiplex PCR, and TCRdb kept only the in-frame ones, dropping some. The sample has 130,000 to 150,000 clones; approximately 65% are singletons. The sequencing sample was made of CD8+ T cells sorted from blood. This clonotype was sampled from a human donor in good health.

As DNA, the CDR3 is TGTGCCAGCAGCCAAGAAAAGGCGGGGGCGTACAATGAGCAGTTCTTC. Residues: CASSQEKAGAYNEQFF. The chain recombines TRBV4-2 with TRBJ2-1; TRBD2 is a possible D gene (7 bases). The CDR3 loop spans 16 amino acids. CDR1 is LGHNA and CDR2 is YNFKEQ in the germline V gene. Trimming took off 0 bases at V and 4 bases at J, with 13 bases between the two ends.